The entry that follows covers one TCR beta chain sequence. This CDR3 comprises 16 residues. Germline CDR1 is LGHNA and CDR2 is YNFKEQ. The germline V and J ends were trimmed by 0 bases and 9 bases, with 18 bases remaining between them. People in the exposed group encountered a COVID-19 case within 2 weeks before entering the study. Method: immunoSEQ multiplex PCR; TCRdb's copy keeps in-frame clones and lacks some. The repertoire holds some 150,000 clones, with 84% as singletons. The data are from a study of blood T cell repertoires in COVID-19. Across the whole study: Samples taken during acute and convalescent COVID-19 were collected in the United States, Italy and Spain. In each case, the material was cDNA or gDNA derived from T cells, B-cell-depleted T cells, or PBMCs.

The V call is TRBV4-2, the J call TRBJ2-1; weak D call: TRBD2 (6 bases). The receptor was derived from a woman aged 45-65 years who had been exposed to COVID-19. The material sequenced was PBMCs or T cells enriched from blood (not recorded which). CDR3 protein: CASSQDRTAGGAEQFF. As DNA, the CDR3 is TGTGCCAGCAGCCAAGATAGGACCGCCGGGGGTGCTGAGCAGTTCTTC.